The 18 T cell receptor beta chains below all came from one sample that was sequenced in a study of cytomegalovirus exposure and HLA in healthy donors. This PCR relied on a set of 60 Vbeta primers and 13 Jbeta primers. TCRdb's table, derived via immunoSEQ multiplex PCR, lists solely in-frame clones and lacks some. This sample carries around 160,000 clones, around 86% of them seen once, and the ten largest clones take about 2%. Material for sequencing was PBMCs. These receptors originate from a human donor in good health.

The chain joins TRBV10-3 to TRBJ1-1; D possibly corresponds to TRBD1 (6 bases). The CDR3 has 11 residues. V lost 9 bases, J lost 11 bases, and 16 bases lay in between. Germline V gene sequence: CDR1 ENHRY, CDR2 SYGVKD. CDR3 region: CAIERGGFAFF. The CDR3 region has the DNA TGTGCCATTGAGAGGGGGGGGTTCGCTTTCTTT.

The CDR3 sequence is CASSVTGEGEQFF. The DNA for the CDR3 is TGTGCCAGCAGCGTGACAGGGGAGGGTGAGCAGTTCTTC. The chain employs TRBV9 and TRBJ2-1; TRBD1 is a possible D gene (8 bases). Deletions cut 2 bases from V and 9 bases from J, with 12 bases between. Germline lookup yields CDR1 SGDLS and CDR2 YYNGEE. The CDR3 runs to 13 residues.

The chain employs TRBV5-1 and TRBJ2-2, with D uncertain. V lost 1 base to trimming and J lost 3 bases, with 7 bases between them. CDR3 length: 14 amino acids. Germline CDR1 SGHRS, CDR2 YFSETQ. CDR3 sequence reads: CASSLWADTGELFF. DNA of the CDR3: TGCGCCAGCAGCTTGTGGGCCGACACCGGGGAGCTGTTTTTT.

CDR3 protein: CASEMGGANYGYTF. The CDR3 DNA reads TGTGCCAGCGAAATGGGTGGGGCCAACTATGGCTACACCTTC. This chain links TRBV13 with TRBJ1-2; D perhaps matches TRBD1 (5 bases). The germline V gene encodes CDR1 PRHDT and CDR2 FYEKMQ (reference sequence). CDR3 length: 14 residues. V lost 8 bases to trimming and J lost 2 bases, with 15 bases between them.

Written as DNA, the CDR3 is TGTGCCAGCAGTCACAGGATCTTTGGCTACACCTTC. The encoded protein is CASSHRIFGYTF. This chain connects TRBV6-5 to TRBJ1-2; tentatively, D is TRBD1 (5 bases). Germline V gene data show CDR1 as MNHEY and CDR2 as SVGAGI. CDR3 length: 12 residues. Trimming took off 5 bases at V and 7 bases at J, with 11 bases between the two ends.

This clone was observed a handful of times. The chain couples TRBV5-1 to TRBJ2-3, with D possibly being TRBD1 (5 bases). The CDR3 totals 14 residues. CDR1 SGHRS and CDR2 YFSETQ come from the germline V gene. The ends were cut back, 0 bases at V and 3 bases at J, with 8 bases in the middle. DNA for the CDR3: TGCGCCAGCAGCTTGGCCAGGGAAACAGATACGCAGTATTTT. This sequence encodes CASSLARETDTQYF.

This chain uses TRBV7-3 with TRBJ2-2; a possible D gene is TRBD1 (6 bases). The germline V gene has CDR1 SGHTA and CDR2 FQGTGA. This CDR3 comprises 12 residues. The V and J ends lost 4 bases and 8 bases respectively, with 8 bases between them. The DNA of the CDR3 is TGTGCCAGCAGCTACGGGACAGGGGAGCTGTTTTTT. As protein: CASSYGTGELFF.

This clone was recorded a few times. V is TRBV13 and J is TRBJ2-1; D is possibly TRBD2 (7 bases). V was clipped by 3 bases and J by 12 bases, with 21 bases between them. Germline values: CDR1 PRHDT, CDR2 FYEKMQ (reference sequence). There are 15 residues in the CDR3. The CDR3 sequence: CASSFTGTPRGAQFF. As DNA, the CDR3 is TGTGCCAGCAGCTTCACCGGGACTCCACGGGGGGCGCAGTTCTTC.

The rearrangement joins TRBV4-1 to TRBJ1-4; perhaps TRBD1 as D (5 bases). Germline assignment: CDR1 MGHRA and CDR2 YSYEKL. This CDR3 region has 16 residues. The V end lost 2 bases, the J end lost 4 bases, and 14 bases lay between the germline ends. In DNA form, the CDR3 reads TGCGCCAGCAGCCAAAGCCCCAGGGTGGATAATGAAAAACTGTTTTTT. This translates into CASSQSPRVDNEKLFF.

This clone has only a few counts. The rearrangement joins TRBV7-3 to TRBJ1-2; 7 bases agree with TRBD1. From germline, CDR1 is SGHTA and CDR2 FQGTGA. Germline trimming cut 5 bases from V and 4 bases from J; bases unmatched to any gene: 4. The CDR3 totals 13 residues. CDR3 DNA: TGTGCCAGCAGCAGGGGGACAGTCTATGGCTACACCTTC. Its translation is CASSRGTVYGYTF. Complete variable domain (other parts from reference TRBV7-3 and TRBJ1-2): GAGVSQTPSNKVTEKGKYVELRCDPISGHTALYWYRQSLGQGPEFLIYFQGTGAADDSGLPNDRFFAVRPEGSVSTLKIQRTERGDSAVYLCASSRGTVYGYTFGSGTRLTVV.

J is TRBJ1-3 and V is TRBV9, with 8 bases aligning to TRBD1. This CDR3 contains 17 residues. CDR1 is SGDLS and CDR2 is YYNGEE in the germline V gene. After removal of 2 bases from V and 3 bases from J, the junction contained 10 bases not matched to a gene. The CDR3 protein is CASSVKARGQVGNTIYF. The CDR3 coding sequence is TGTGCCAGCAGCGTGAAGGCCAGGGGGCAGGTTGGAAACACCATATATTTT. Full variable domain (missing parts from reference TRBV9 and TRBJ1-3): DSGVTQTPKHLITATGQRVTLRCSPRSGDLSVYWYQQSLDQGLQFLIQYYNGEERAKGNILERFSAQQFPDLHSELNLSSLELGDSALYFCASSVKARGQVGNTIYFGEGSWLTVV.

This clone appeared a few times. Here the CDR3 DNA reads TGTGCCAGCAGCTTGGAACAGGGGTTGGTATGGACTGAAGCTTTCTTT. This gives the protein CASSLEQGLVWTEAFF. The chain has TRBV5-6 and TRBJ1-1; 7 nucleotides agree with TRBD1. The length of the CDR3 is 16 residues. J lost 5 bases, V lost 0 bases, and 10 bases had no gene match. The V gene's germline CDR1 is SGHDT and CDR2 YYEEEE.

The CDR3 sequence: CASSDSASGGGEQFF. The DNA for the CDR3 is TGTGCCAGCAGTGACTCGGCTAGCGGGGGAGGAGAGCAGTTCTTC. This chain uses TRBV6-4 with TRBJ2-1; TRBD2 aligns across 10 bases. The germline V gene encodes CDR1 MRHNA and CDR2 SNTAGT. Unmatched junction bases numbered 6, after V lost 0 bases and J lost 10 bases. The CDR3 contains 15 residues.

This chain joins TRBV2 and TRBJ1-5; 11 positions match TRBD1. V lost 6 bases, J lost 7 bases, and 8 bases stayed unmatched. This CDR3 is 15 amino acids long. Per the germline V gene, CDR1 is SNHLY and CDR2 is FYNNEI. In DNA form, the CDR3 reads TGTGCCAGCAGGATAGGACAGGGGGCGAGGCAGCCCCAGCATTTT. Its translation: CASRIGQGARQPQHF.

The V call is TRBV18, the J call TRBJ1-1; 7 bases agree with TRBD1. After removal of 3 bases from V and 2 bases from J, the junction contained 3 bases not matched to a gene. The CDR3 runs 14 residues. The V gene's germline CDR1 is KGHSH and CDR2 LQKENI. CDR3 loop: CASSPGQRNTEAFF. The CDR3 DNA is TGTGCCAGCTCACCGGGACAGAGAAACACTGAAGCTTTCTTT.

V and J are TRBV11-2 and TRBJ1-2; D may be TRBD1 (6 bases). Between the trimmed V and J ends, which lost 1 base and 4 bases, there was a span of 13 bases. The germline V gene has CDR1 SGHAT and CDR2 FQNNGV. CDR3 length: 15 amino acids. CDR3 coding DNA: TGTGCCAGCAGCTTAGGCAGGGGACCCACCTATGGCTACACCTTC. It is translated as CASSLGRGPTYGYTF.

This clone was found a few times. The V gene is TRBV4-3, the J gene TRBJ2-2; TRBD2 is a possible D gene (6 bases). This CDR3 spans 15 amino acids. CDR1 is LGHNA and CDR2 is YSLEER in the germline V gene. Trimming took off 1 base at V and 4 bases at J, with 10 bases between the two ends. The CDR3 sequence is CASSQVFGGTGELFF. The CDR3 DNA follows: TGCGCCAGCAGCCAAGTATTCGGGGGCACCGGGGAGCTGTTTTTT.

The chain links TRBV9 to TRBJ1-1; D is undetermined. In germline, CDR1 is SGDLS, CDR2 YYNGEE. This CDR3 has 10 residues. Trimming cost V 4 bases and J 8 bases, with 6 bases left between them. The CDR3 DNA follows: TGTGCCAGCAGCCCCCGGGAAGCTTTCTTT. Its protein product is CASSPREAFF. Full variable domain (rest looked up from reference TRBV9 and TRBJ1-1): DSGVTQTPKHLITATGQRVTLRCSPRSGDLSVYWYQQSLDQGLQFLIQYYNGEERAKGNILERFSAQQFPDLHSELNLSSLELGDSALYFCASSPREAFFGQGTRLTVV.